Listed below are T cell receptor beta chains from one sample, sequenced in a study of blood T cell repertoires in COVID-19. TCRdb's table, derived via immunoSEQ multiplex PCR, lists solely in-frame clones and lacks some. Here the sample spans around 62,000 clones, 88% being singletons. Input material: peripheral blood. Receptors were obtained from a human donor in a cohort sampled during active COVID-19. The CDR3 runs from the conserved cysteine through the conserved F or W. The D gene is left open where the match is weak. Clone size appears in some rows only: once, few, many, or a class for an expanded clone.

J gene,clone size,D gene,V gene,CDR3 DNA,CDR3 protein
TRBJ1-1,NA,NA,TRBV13,TGTGCCAGCAGGAAAGAACGGGACACTGAAGCTTTCTTT,CASRKERDTEAFF
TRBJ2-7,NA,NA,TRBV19,TGTGCCAGTAGTATTAACAGGGCCTACGAGCAGTACTTC,CASSINRAYEQYF
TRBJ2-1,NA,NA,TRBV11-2,TGTGCCAGCACCCGAATCGGGGATGAGCAGTTCTTC,CASTRIGDEQFF
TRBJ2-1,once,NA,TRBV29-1,TGCAGCGTTGTAAGAGATGAGCAGTTCTTC,CSVVRDEQFF
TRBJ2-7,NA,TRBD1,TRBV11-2,TGTGCCAGCGTAGGGGGGGACAGGGGTTCTTACGAGCAGTACTTC,CASVGGDRGSYEQYF
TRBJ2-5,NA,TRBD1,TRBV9,TGTGCCAGCAGCGTGGGACAGGCAAGGTACCAAGAGACCCAGTACTTC,CASSVGQARYQETQYF
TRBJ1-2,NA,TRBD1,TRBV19,TGTGCCAGTAGTATAATACAGGGGACTTATGGCTACACCTTC,CASSIIQGTYGYTF
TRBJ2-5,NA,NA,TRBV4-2,TGTGCCAGCAGCCAGGGGACAGGCGGGGGAGAGACCCAGTACTTC,CASSQGTGGGETQYF
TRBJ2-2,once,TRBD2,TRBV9,TGTGCCAGCAGCGGGGTGGGCCGGGACTACAGGAACACCGGGGAGCTGTTTTTT,CASSGVGRDYRNTGELFF
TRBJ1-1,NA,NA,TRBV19,TGTGCCAGTAGTCATACAGGGCCATACACTGAAGCTTTCTTT,CASSHTGPYTEAFF
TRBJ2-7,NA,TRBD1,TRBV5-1,TGCGCCAGCAGCTTGGAAGGGACAGGGGGCCACGAGCAGTACTTC,CASSLEGTGGHEQYF
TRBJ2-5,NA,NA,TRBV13,TGTGCCAGCAGCTCTACAGGGCCCTGGGCCCAGTACTTC,CASSSTGPWAQYF
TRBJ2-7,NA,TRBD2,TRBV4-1,TGCGCCAGCAGGCAAAGTACTAGCGGGAGTTTGTACGAGCAGTACTTC,CASRQSTSGSLYEQYF
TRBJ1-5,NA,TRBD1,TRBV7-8,TGTGCCAGCAGCCTAGGGACAGTCAATCAGCCCCAGCATTTT,CASSLGTVNQPQHF
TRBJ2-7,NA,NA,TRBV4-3,TGCGCCAGCAGCCAAAGGACAGCTTCCTACGAGCAGTACTTC,CASSQRTASYEQYF